These 32 T cell receptor beta chains originate from one sample sequenced in a study of shared clonotypes between healthy human individuals. Produced via immunoSEQ multiplex PCR; TCRdb's table is partial and in-frame only. The table lists approximately 480,000 clones, almost 80% of them singletons. Input material: PBMCs. All receptors derive from a woman between 40 and 55 years old in good health. Some clones in this sample may be carry-over from other donors' samples.

This chain links TRBV5-1 with TRBJ2-5; D uncertain. This CDR3 is built from 12 residues. V was shortened by 0 bases and J by 2 bases, with 2 bases between the two germline ends. Germline V gives CDR1 SGHRS, CDR2 YFSETQ. CDR3 DNA: TGCGCCAGCAGCTTGGAACAAGAGACCCAGTACTTC. Translating gives CASSLEQETQYF.

This clone was seen a handful of times. J is TRBJ1-1 and V is TRBV18; a possible D gene is TRBD1 (6 bases). The germline gives CDR1 KGHSH, CDR2 LQKENI. CDR3 length: 15 residues. Trimming took 1 base from V and 1 from J, leaving 10 bases between them. DNA for the CDR3: TGTGCCAGCTCACCACGGACAGAAGGGAACACTGAAGCTTTCTTT. Amino acid sequence: CASSPRTEGNTEAFF.

The chain recombines TRBV5-4 with TRBJ2-1, with 8 bases identical to TRBD2. Germline V lookup: CDR1 SGHNT, CDR2 YYREEE (reference sequence). The V gene end was trimmed by 0 bases and the J gene end by 1 base; junction bases not matched to a gene: 12. This CDR3 is built from 19 residues. Here the CDR3 reads CASSLGTGLAGTSYNEQFF. CDR3 sequence (DNA): TGTGCCAGCAGCTTGGGGACGGGGTTAGCGGGGACGTCCTACAATGAGCAGTTCTTC.

The genes are TRBV6-1 and TRBJ1-5; no firm D call. Looked up from germline, CDR1 is MNHNS and CDR2 is SASEGT. V was shortened by 1 base and J by 2 bases, with 12 bases between the two germline ends. The CDR3 consists of 16 residues. The chain's CDR3 is CASSEVIGIGNQPQHF. CDR3 in DNA: TGTGCCAGCAGTGAAGTTATAGGGATTGGCAATCAGCCCCAGCATTTT.

This sequence joins TRBV7-9 and TRBJ1-2; D unclear. Between the trimmed V and J ends, which lost 5 bases and 8 bases, there was a span of 15 bases. The CDR3 has 13 amino acids. CDR1 and CDR2 from the germline V gene are SEHNR and FQNEAQ (reference sequence). The CDR3 bases are TGTGCCAGCAGCCCGGGGAGGGCAGAAGGCTACACCTTC. Its protein product is CASSPGRAEGYTF.

The chain employs TRBV19 and TRBJ2-1, with D maybe TRBD1 (6 bases). This CDR3 region has 17 residues. Per germline, CDR1 LNHDA and CDR2 SQIVND (reference sequence). Trimming stripped 4 bases from V and 4 bases from J, with 20 bases between. The CDR3 DNA reads as TGTGCCAGTAGTACGCTCCTGGGGGACACCCAGTACAATGAGCAGTTCTTC. Translating it yields CASSTLLGDTQYNEQFF. Together with reference TRBV19 and TRBJ2-1, the CDR3 gives the full variable domain: DGGITQSPKYLFRKEGQNVTLSCEQNLNHDAMYWYRQDPGQGLRLIYYSQIVNDFQKGDIAEGYSVSREKKESFPLTVTSAQKNPTAFYLCASSTLLGDTQYNEQFFGPGTRLTVL.

The rearrangement uses TRBV10-3 and TRBJ1-1, with TRBD1 identical over 10 bases. Trimming took 4 bases from V and 4 from J; bases not matched to a gene: 3. This CDR3 spans 14 amino acids. The V gene's germline CDR1 is ENHRY and CDR2 SYGVKD. The CDR3 sequence is CAISVDRGVTEAFF. CDR3 bases: TGTGCCATCAGTGTGGACAGGGGGGTCACTGAAGCTTTCTTT.

The chain carries TRBV11-2 and TRBJ1-3; D not certain. V was shortened by 5 bases and J by 0 bases, with 8 bases between the two germline ends. From germline, CDR1 is SGHAT and CDR2 FQNNGV. The CDR3 is made up of 14 amino acids. The chain's CDR3 is CASSPSYSGNTIYF. As DNA, the CDR3 is TGTGCCAGCAGCCCCAGCTACTCTGGAAACACCATATATTTT.

The chain is built from TRBV7-9 and TRBJ1-2, with a weak D call TRBD1 (5 bases). V lost 4 bases and J 4 bases, leaving 13 bases between the germline ends. Germline V gene data show CDR1 as SEHNR and CDR2 as FQNEAQ (reference sequence). This CDR3 contains 14 residues. CDR3 sequence reads: CASSSLRGGYGYTF. As DNA, the CDR3 is TGTGCCAGCAGCTCCCTACGGGGGGGCTATGGCTACACCTTC.

The V call is TRBV6-5, the J call TRBJ1-3, with no clear D. The germline V and J ends were trimmed by 6 bases and 0 bases, with 6 bases remaining between them. The V gene's germline CDR1 is MNHEY and CDR2 SVGAGI. The CDR3 covers 13 residues. As DNA, the CDR3 is TGTGCCAGCAGAGGGATCTCTGGAAACACCATATATTTT. It encodes CASRGISGNTIYF.

The genes are TRBV5-1 and TRBJ1-5; TRBD1 matches at 7 bases. Germline CDR1 and CDR2: SGHRS and YFSETQ. V shed 0 bases, J shed 0 bases, and the junction held 18 bases outside the gene matches. The CDR3 extends over 21 amino acids. The CDR3 protein is CASSLGPRWTGHSNSNQPQHF. The CDR3 coding sequence is TGCGCCAGCAGCTTGGGCCCCCGCTGGACAGGTCATTCGAATAGCAATCAGCCCCAGCATTTT. Together with reference TRBV5-1 and TRBJ1-5, the CDR3 gives the full variable domain: KAGVTQTPRYLIKTRGQQVTLSCSPISGHRSVSWYQQTPGQGLQFLFEYFSETQRNKGNFPGRFSGRQFSNSRSEMNVSTLELGDSALYLCASSLGPRWTGHSNSNQPQHFGDGTRLSIL.

CDR3: CASSSGRIPTNYGYTF. The CDR3 DNA reads as TGTGCCAGCAGTAGCGGACGGATACCAACTAACTATGGCTACACCTTC. V is TRBV6-6 and J is TRBJ1-2, with no clear D. Germline V gene sequence: CDR1 MNHNY, CDR2 SVGAGI (reference sequence). Trimming took 5 bases from V and 0 from J, leaving 16 bases between them. The CDR3 contains 16 residues.

This clone appeared a single time. The CDR3 sequence: CASSAGTSDRDEQFF. Here the CDR3 DNA reads TGTGCCAGCAGCGCCGGGACTAGCGACCGCGATGAGCAGTTCTTC. This chain joins TRBV6-4 and TRBJ2-1; 10 bases are a match to TRBD2. The CDR3 has 15 residues. CDR1 is MRHNA and CDR2 is SNTAGT in the germline V gene. The J segment lost 8 bases and the V segment lost 6 bases, leaving 10 bases of the junction unmatched.

The gene calls are TRBV10-3 and TRBJ2-1, with 8 bases that match TRBD1. The CDR3 is 14 residues long. Per the germline V gene, CDR1 is ENHRY and CDR2 is SYGVKD. Unmatched junction bases numbered 9, after V lost 9 bases and J lost 5 bases. The DNA for the CDR3 is TGTGCCATTGGGGGAACGGGACAGGACAATGAGCAGTTCTTC. It specifies CAIGGTGQDNEQFF.

Here the CDR3 reads CASSPRTGITGELFF. The CDR3 region has the DNA TGTGCCAGCAGCCCCCGGACAGGGATCACCGGGGAGCTGTTTTTT. The chain uses TRBV11-3 and TRBJ2-2; 8 bases agree with TRBD1. J gave up 4 bases and V 5 bases, and 6 bases lay outside the gene matches. Per the germline V gene, CDR1 is SGHNT and CDR2 is YENEEA. This CDR3 is 15 amino acids long.

The V and J genes are TRBV27 and TRBJ2-1; 9 positions agree with TRBD1. CDR1 is MNHEY, CDR2 SMNVEV, per germline (reference sequence). The J segment lost 0 bases and the V segment lost 3 bases, leaving 0 bases of the junction unmatched. The CDR3 consists of 15 residues. CDR3 residues: CASSLGQGSYNEQFF. CDR3 DNA sequence: TGTGCCAGCAGTTTGGGACAGGGCTCCTACAATGAGCAGTTCTTC.

The V gene is TRBV15, the J gene TRBJ1-4; D ambiguous. CDR1 is LNHNV, CDR2 YYDKDF, per germline (reference sequence). V gave up 1 base and J gave up 7 bases, with 10 bases separating them. The CDR3 is made up of 14 amino acids. The CDR3 region is CATSRGEPGEKLFF. The CDR3 nucleotides are TGTGCCACCAGCAGAGGCGAACCGGGTGAAAAACTGTTTTTT.

This clone was counted many times. The genes are TRBV28 and TRBJ2-1; unclear D gene. This CDR3 is built from 15 residues. Trimming left V 4 bases short and J 10 bases short, with 20 bases between. The germline V gene encodes CDR1 MDHEN and CDR2 SYDVKM. The CDR3 region has the DNA TGTGCCAGCAGTTCCACCTTGGATCCTACCAGGGAGCAGTTCTTC. Translating it yields CASSSTLDPTREQFF.

This clone appeared a single time. This chain links TRBV6-5 with TRBJ2-1; D possibly matches TRBD1 or TRBD2 (5 bases each). The CDR3 extends over 13 amino acids. V was pared by 0 bases and J by 9 bases, with 9 bases between. CDR1 and CDR2 from the germline V gene are MNHEY and SVGAGI. The CDR3 loop is CASSYSAGGEQFF. CDR3 nucleotides: TGTGCCAGCAGTTACTCAGCTGGGGGTGAGCAGTTCTTC.

V gene TRBV11-2 combines with J gene TRBJ1-1; D remains ambiguous. Per germline, CDR1 SGHAT and CDR2 FQNNGV. The CDR3 runs 15 residues. With 2 bases removed from V and 0 bases from J, the gap between germline ends came to 10 bases. Written as DNA, the CDR3 is TGTGCCAGCAGCTTATTTTCAGCAATGAACACTGAAGCTTTCTTT. It is translated as CASSLFSAMNTEAFF.

This clone was observed a handful of times. The chain couples TRBV30 to TRBJ2-3; 7 nucleotides agree with TRBD2. The germline V gene encodes CDR1 GTSNPN and CDR2 SVGIG (reference sequence). Unmatched junction bases numbered 6, after V lost 0 bases and J lost 3 bases. The CDR3 length is 15 residues. The CDR3 sequence: CAWSVGAGVTDTQYF. The CDR3 DNA follows: TGTGCCTGGAGTGTAGGCGCGGGAGTAACAGATACGCAGTATTTT.

The chain employs TRBV7-6 and TRBJ1-1, with D possibly being TRBD1 (6 bases). This CDR3 has 15 amino acids. V lost 1 base and J lost 1, with 10 bases in between. Germline lookup yields CDR1 SGHVS and CDR2 FNYEAQ. Here the CDR3 reads CASSLGGGGNTEAFF. For the CDR3, the DNA is TGTGCCAGCAGCTTAGGAGGGGGTGGGAACACTGAAGCTTTCTTT. The full variable domain, rest sourced from reference TRBV7-6 and TRBJ1-1, is GAGVSQSPRYKVTKRGQDVALRCDPISGHVSLYWYRQALGQGPEFLTYFNYEAQQDKSGLPNDRFSAERPEGSISTLTIQRTEQRDSAMYRCASSLGGGGNTEAFFGQGTRLTVV.

This chain links TRBV4-2 with TRBJ1-1; perhaps TRBD1 as D (6 bases). Trimming cost V 4 bases and J 4 bases, with 13 bases left between them. Germline CDR1 LGHNA, CDR2 YNFKEQ. This CDR3 has 14 amino acids. CDR3 loop: CASSPPGDITEAFF. CDR3 DNA sequence: TGTGCCAGCAGCCCGCCAGGGGACATCACTGAAGCTTTCTTT.

This clone was seen once. The J gene is TRBJ1-1, the V gene TRBV28; 7 bases line up with TRBD1. V lost 3 bases to trimming and J lost 3 bases; unmatched junction nucleotides: 4. Germline V lookup: CDR1 MDHEN, CDR2 SYDVKM. CDR3 length: 14 residues. The CDR3 nucleotides read TGTGCCAGCAGTTTGGGACAGATCTACACTGAAGCTTTCTTT. Translating gives CASSLGQIYTEAFF.

V is TRBV6-5 and J is TRBJ2-2, with TRBD2 matching over 8 bases. The CDR3 is made up of 14 amino acids. Germline lookup yields CDR1 MNHEY and CDR2 SVGAGI. The J segment lost 6 bases and the V segment lost 7 bases, leaving 7 bases of the junction unmatched. The CDR3 region has the DNA TGTGCCAGCAAGTTTGGCGGGAGGTCCGGGGAGCTGTTTTTT. Encoded protein: CASKFGGRSGELFF.

V and J are TRBV9 and TRBJ2-7; 7 bases are a match to TRBD2. The CDR3 spans 15 residues. J gave up 0 bases and V 2 bases, and 5 bases lay outside the gene matches. Germline V lookup: CDR1 SGDLS, CDR2 YYNGEE. CDR3 region: CASSVLAASSYEQYF. CDR3 in DNA: TGTGCCAGCAGCGTGCTAGCGGCAAGCTCCTACGAGCAGTACTTC.

This clone has ten or more counts. The chain couples TRBV5-1 to TRBJ1-4; TRBD1 matches 7 bases. With V trimmed by 0 bases and J by 12 bases, 11 bases remained unmatched. The CDR3 sequence is 15 residues long. In germline, CDR1 is SGHRS, CDR2 YFSETQ. The CDR3 nucleotides read TGCGCCAGCAGCTTGGGTACGACAGGGAGGGAAGAACTGTTTTTT. Translating gives CASSLGTTGREELFF.

The V gene is TRBV15, the J gene TRBJ2-4; TRBD1 agrees at 7 bases. The CDR3 runs 15 residues. The V gene end was trimmed by 0 bases and the J gene end by 6 bases; junction bases not matched to a gene: 5. Germline V gene lookup returns CDR1 LNHNV and CDR2 YYDKDF (reference sequence). CDR3 amino acids: CATSRDQGGGNIQYF. The CDR3 DNA is TGTGCCACCAGCAGAGATCAAGGGGGCGGAAACATTCAGTACTTC.

J is TRBJ2-1 and V is TRBV14; TRBD1 agrees at 7 bases. This CDR3 region has 14 residues. The ends lost 1 base at V and 9 bases at J; junction bases unmatched: 6. The germline V gene encodes CDR1 SGHDN and CDR2 FVKESK. This CDR3 is CASSQVTGAGEQFF. Here the CDR3 DNA reads TGTGCCAGCAGCCAAGTCACAGGGGCCGGTGAGCAGTTCTTC.

The chain has TRBV7-6 and TRBJ1-3; D ambiguous. Germline V gene data show CDR1 as SGHVS and CDR2 as FNYEAQ. V lost 1 base, J lost 6 bases, and 10 bases lay in between. The CDR3 is 14 amino acids. The CDR3 here is CASSLVSAENTIYF. The CDR3 DNA reads as TGTGCCAGCAGCTTAGTTTCTGCCGAAAACACCATATATTTT.

The V call is TRBV18, the J call TRBJ1-5; D remains unclear. CDR1 KGHSH and CDR2 LQKENI come from the germline V gene. The ends were cut back, 0 bases at V and 3 bases at J, with 6 bases in the middle. The CDR3 is made up of 14 amino acids. CDR3 DNA sequence: TGTGCCAGCTCACCACCGGGCAACAATCAGCCCCAGCATTTT. It specifies CASSPPGNNQPQHF.

This clone was counted a single time. V gene TRBV28 combines with J gene TRBJ2-1, with 11 nucleotides matching TRBD2. The CDR3 has 16 residues. From germline, CDR1 is MDHEN and CDR2 SYDVKM. V dropped 7 bases and J dropped 10; count of bases not matched to a gene: 15. The CDR3 region has the DNA TGTGCCAGCACCCTCGTGGGGACTAGCGGTACCAGGGAGCAGTTCTTC. Its translation: CASTLVGTSGTREQFF.